This entry lists 29 T cell receptor beta chains sequenced from one sample in a study of spatial heterogeneity in lung cancer. TCRdb recomputed calls from the 5' RACE reads with MiXCR, one row per CDR3 protein. In the table there are about 30,000 distinct CDR3 sequences, under 6.5% of which are singletons. The time point was: blood at routine non-recurrence follow-up after resection. The sequenced material consisted of unsorted whole RNA from tumor, nontumor lung or frozen PBMC. This specimen was PBMCs, taken at follow-up. The receptors originated from a male donor with early-stage non-small cell lung cancer.

This clonotype occurred many times. J is TRBJ2-7 and V is TRBV7-2; D perhaps matches TRBD1 (6 bases). Germline V gives CDR1 SGHTA, CDR2 FQGNSA. The V gene lost 1 base and the J gene lost 2 bases, with 18 bases spanning the gap. The CDR3 spans 17 residues. The CDR3 nucleotides are TGTGCCAGCAGCTTAGGGCCACCGGGACAAGCGACCTACGAGCAGTACGTC. Protein: CASSLGPPGQATYEQYV.

The gene calls are TRBV2 and TRBJ2-1; D ambiguous. V was pared by 2 bases and J by 4 bases, with 6 bases between. This CDR3 spans 13 amino acids. Per the germline V gene, CDR1 is SNHLY and CDR2 is FYNNEI. The CDR3 reads CASSESPYNEQFF. DNA of the CDR3: TGTGCCAGCAGTGAATCTCCATACAATGAGCAGTTCTTC.

This chain uses TRBV19 with TRBJ2-7, with a possible D match to TRBD1 (5 bases). CDR1 is LNHDA, CDR2 SQIVND, per germline (reference sequence). V dropped 4 bases and J dropped 0 bases, with 10 bases sitting between them. The CDR3 contains 14 residues. The CDR3 here is CASSNPTDSYEQYF. The CDR3 bases are TGTGCCAGTAGTAACCCGACAGACTCCTACGAGCAGTACTTC.

This clonotype was detected a few times. J is TRBJ2-5 and V is TRBV6-6; 11 bases agree with TRBD1. The trim removed 4 bases at V and 5 bases at J, leaving 6 bases unmatched. Germline-derived CDR1 and CDR2 are MNHNY and SVGAGI (reference sequence). The CDR3 is 15 amino acids. The CDR3 DNA sequence: TGTGCCAGCAGTTCTCCGGGACAGGGGGGTGAGACCCAGTACTTC. Translating gives CASSSPGQGGETQYF.

There are a few counts of this clonotype. The final CDR3 position lacks the conserved phenylalanine or tryptophan, pointing to a likely read error. The chain employs TRBV7-2 and TRBJ2-1; a weak D match, TRBD1 (6 bases). Trimming removed 1 base at V and 5 bases at J, with 6 bases between. Germline V CDR1 and CDR2: SGHTA, FQGNSA. The CDR3 has 13 amino acids. The CDR3 DNA follows: TGTGCCAGCAGCTTAGGACAGGACAATGAGCAGTTCTTA. It is translated as CASSLGQDNEQFL.

This clonotype was counted ten times or more. The chain links TRBV6-2 or TRBV6-3 to TRBJ2-1; D tentatively fits TRBD1 or TRBD2 (5 bases each). The V and J ends lost 5 bases and 4 bases respectively, with 12 bases between them. Germline V gene sequence: CDR1 MNHEY, CDR2 SVGEGT. This CDR3 has 14 amino acids. CDR3 amino acids: CASSAGANYNEQFF. The CDR3 DNA follows: TGTGCCAGCAGTGCCGGGGCCAATTACAATGAGCAGTTCTTC.

This clonotype was seen at least ten times. The chain combines TRBV2 with TRBJ2-2, with 7 bases matching TRBD2. CDR1 and CDR2 from the germline V gene are SNHLY and FYNNEI. The CDR3 runs to 14 residues. V gave up 7 bases and J gave up 4 bases; unmatched junction bases: 6. The CDR3 DNA reads TGTGCCAGCAAGTCTAGCGGAGCCACCGGGGAGCTGTTTTTT. This translates into CASKSSGATGELFF.

The sample holds many counts of this clonotype. The chain is built from TRBV7-9 and TRBJ1-4, with D maybe TRBD1 (5 bases). Per the germline V gene, CDR1 is SEHNR and CDR2 is FQNEAQ (reference sequence). V dropped 6 bases and J dropped 3 bases, with 14 bases sitting between them. The CDR3 contains 15 residues. CDR3 amino acids: CASRFTTTANEKLFF. CDR3 bases: TGTGCCAGCAGGTTTACAACGACAGCTAATGAAAAACTGTTTTTT.

This clonotype was counted ten times or more. The chain recombines TRBV7-6 with TRBJ2-1; 7 nucleotides agree with TRBD1. J was trimmed by 4 bases and V by 10 bases; bases with no gene match: 4. The V gene's germline CDR1 is SGHVS and CDR2 FNYEAQ. The CDR3 is made up of 12 amino acids. The CDR3, as DNA: TGTGCCAACCCGGGACAGTACAATGAGCAGTTCTTC. It encodes CANPGQYNEQFF.

This clonotype has at least ten counts. V usage is TRBV14 and J usage is TRBJ2-5; D may match TRBD1 or TRBD2 (5 bases each). The V gene's germline CDR1 is SGHDN and CDR2 FVKESK. The CDR3 loop spans 15 amino acids. V lost 3 bases to trimming and J lost 5 bases, with 16 bases between them. CDR3 protein: CASSHDPGSMETQYF. In DNA form, the CDR3 reads TGTGCCAGCAGCCATGATCCAGGGAGTATGGAGACCCAGTACTTC.

This clonotype appeared many times. The chain's CDR3 is CASSRRDRTDTQYF. CDR3 bases: TGTGCCAGCAGCCGACGGGACAGGACAGATACGCAGTATTTT. The V call is TRBV7-2, the J call TRBJ2-3; 8 nucleotides match TRBD1. Looked up from germline, CDR1 is SGHTA and CDR2 is FQGNSA. This CDR3 has 14 residues. V trimming: 5 bases; J trimming: 3 bases; junction bases outside the gene matches: 4.

This clonotype was picked up many times. The chain employs TRBV3-1 and TRBJ2-3; D uncertain. This CDR3 contains 12 residues. V was trimmed by 2 bases and J by 7 bases, leaving 7 bases between them. Germline V gene sequence: CDR1 LGHDT, CDR2 YNNKEL (reference sequence). CDR3 amino acids: CASSQNDNTQYF. CDR3 in DNA: TGTGCCAGCAGCCAAAATGATAATACGCAGTATTTT.

At least ten counts were recorded for this clonotype. The rearrangement links TRBV7-2 to TRBJ1-3; weak D call: TRBD1 (6 bases). Germline loops: CDR1 SGHTA, CDR2 FQGNSA. Deletions cut 6 bases from V and 7 bases from J, with 16 bases between. This CDR3 region has 14 residues. The CDR3 sequence: CASRPGEGANTIYF. For the CDR3, the DNA is TGTGCCAGCAGACCAGGGGAAGGGGCCAACACCATATATTTT.

This clonotype was seen at least ten times. The rearrangement joins TRBV29-1 to TRBJ1-1; no clear D. The CDR3 spans 12 residues. Germline CDR1 SQVTM, CDR2 ANQGSEA. V was pared by 4 bases and J by 1 base, with 7 bases between. The DNA of the CDR3 is TGCAGCGTTGTGGGCCCGAACACTGAAGCTTTCTTT. The encoded protein is CSVVGPNTEAFF. Complete variable domain (other parts from reference TRBV29-1 and TRBJ1-1): SAVISQKPSRDICQRGTSLTIQCQVDSQVTMMFWYRQQPGQSLTLIATANQGSEATYESGFVIDKFPISRPNLTFSTLTVSNMSPEDSSIYLCSVVGPNTEAFFGQGTRLTVV.

This clonotype was seen many times. CDR3 nucleotides: TGTGCCACCAGTGACCAGACTAGCTACGAGCAGTACTTC. Its translation: CATSDQTSYEQYF. The chain links TRBV24-1 to TRBJ2-7, with D tentatively TRBD2 (6 bases). This CDR3 is 13 amino acids long. V lost 4 bases and J 3 bases, leaving 9 bases between the germline ends. The germline V gene encodes CDR1 KGHDR and CDR2 SFDVKD.

The sample holds many counts of this clonotype. This chain uses TRBV20-1 with TRBJ1-5, with D unresolved. From germline, CDR1 is DFQATT and CDR2 SNEGSKA (reference sequence). V was clipped by 0 bases and J by 7 bases, with 10 bases between them. CDR3 size: 13 residues. CDR3 DNA sequence: TGCAGTGCTAGAGATCGGGATAGCCAGCCCCAGCATTTT. It yields the protein CSARDRDSQPQHF.

The genes are TRBV7-9 and TRBJ1-2, with D possibly being TRBD1 (5 bases). The V gene's germline CDR1 is SEHNR and CDR2 FQNEAQ (reference sequence). The CDR3 has 14 amino acids. Trimming left V 5 bases short and J 5 bases short, with 15 bases between. The CDR3 bases are TGTGCCAGCAGCCCTCCCGGAGGGGCATATGGCTACACCTTC. It yields the protein CASSPPGGAYGYTF.

This clonotype has at least ten counts. This chain connects TRBV4-3 to TRBJ1-2; 7 bases fit TRBD1. The CDR3 covers 15 residues. V shed 0 bases, J shed 6 bases, and the junction held 7 bases outside the gene matches. CDR1 LGHNA and CDR2 YSLEER come from the germline V gene. In DNA, the CDR3 is TGCGCCAGCAGCCAAGAAAGGACCACAGGGGATGGCTACACCTTC. Translation gives CASSQERTTGDGYTF.

This clonotype appeared many times. The chain employs TRBV5-4 and TRBJ1-1; D remains ambiguous. Trimming took off 1 base at V and 11 bases at J, with 24 bases between the two ends. This CDR3 is 16 amino acids long. The germline V gene has CDR1 SGHNT and CDR2 YYREEE (reference sequence). This CDR3 reads CASSLMAGGGMSSAFF. In DNA form, the CDR3 reads TGTGCCAGCAGCTTGATGGCAGGAGGAGGGATGAGTTCGGCTTTCTTT.

This clonotype was observed a few times. The V and J genes are TRBV20-1 and TRBJ1-1, with TRBD1 as a possible D gene (5 bases). The ends were cut back, 3 bases at V and 3 bases at J, with 8 bases in the middle. Germline CDR1 DFQATT, CDR2 SNEGSKA (reference sequence). The CDR3 contains 12 residues. The CDR3: CSASSGYTEAFF. The CDR3 DNA reads TGCAGTGCTAGTTCAGGGTACACTGAAGCTTTCTTT.

This clonotype was detected many times. The chain links TRBV5-6 to TRBJ1-1; 7 bases are shared with TRBD1. CDR1 SGHDT and CDR2 YYEEEE come from the germline V gene. The CDR3 has 15 amino acids. J lost 7 bases, V lost 2 bases, and 11 bases had no gene match. The CDR3 DNA is TGTGCCAGCAGCTTTTTAAGCAGACAGGGCAGTGAAGCTTTCTTT. Translating it yields CASSFLSRQGSEAFF.

In its sample, this clonotype was seen many times. The V gene is TRBV29-1, the J gene TRBJ1-3, with a tentative D call TRBD1 (5 bases). The CDR3 consists of 13 residues. Between the trimmed V and J ends, which lost 3 bases and 0 bases, there was a span of 6 bases. Germline V lookup: CDR1 SQVTM, CDR2 ANQGSEA. Here the CDR3 DNA reads TGCAGCGTTGACAGGGACTCTGGAAACACCATATATTTT. Residues: CSVDRDSGNTIYF.

The table lists this clonotype with many counts. The chain combines TRBV7-9 with TRBJ2-6, with D possibly matching TRBD2 (6 bases). Germline CDR1 reads SEHNR; CDR2 reads FQNEAQ (reference sequence). The CDR3 is 17 residues long. Trimming pared 2 bases from V and 0 bases from J, leaving 11 bases between. The CDR3 nucleotides read TGTGCCAGCAGCTTACCGGGAGTCAGCTCTGGGGCCAACGTCCTGACTTTC. Translation: CASSLPGVSSGANVLTF.

This clonotype showed up just a few times. The chain uses TRBV18 and TRBJ1-1; maybe TRBD1 (5 bases). CDR3 length: 13 residues. V lost 3 bases and J lost 5, with 10 bases in between. Germline CDR1 and CDR2: KGHSH and LQKENI. CDR3 in DNA: TGTGCCAGCTCACCTAGGGACGTGACTGAAGCTTTCTTT. As protein: CASSPRDVTEAFF.

This clonotype was detected many times. The rearrangement joins TRBV28 to TRBJ2-1; the D is unclear. Germline values: CDR1 MDHEN, CDR2 SYDVKM. V lost 4 bases to trimming and J lost 6 bases, with 4 bases between them. This CDR3 has 11 residues. CDR3 sequence (DNA): TGTGCCAGCAGTTCTTTCAATGAGCAGTTCTTC. This codes for CASSSFNEQFF.

This clonotype was seen ten or more times. The chain uses TRBV27 and TRBJ2-6; perhaps TRBD1 as D (5 bases). Germline CDR1 reads MNHEY; CDR2 reads SMNVEV (reference sequence). Trimming shortened V by 9 bases and J by 2 bases, and 11 bases separated the two germline ends. CDR3 size: 14 residues. The CDR3 loop reads CARSTGAGANVLTF. DNA of the CDR3: TGTGCCAGATCAACAGGTGCTGGGGCCAACGTCCTGACTTTC. The variable domain in full, completed from reference TRBV27 and TRBJ2-6, reads EAQVTQNPRYLITVTGKKLTVTCSQNMNHEYMSWYRQDPGLGLRQIYYSMNVEVTDKGDVPEGYKVSRKEKRNFPLILESPSPNQTSLYFCARSTGAGANVLTFGAGSRLTVL.

This clonotype has a count of ten or more. The chain recombines TRBV12-3 or TRBV12-4 with TRBJ2-7; D perhaps matches TRBD1 (6 bases). The length of the CDR3 is 13 residues. The V end lost 3 bases, the J end lost 5 bases, and 11 bases lay between the germline ends. In nucleotides, the CDR3 is TGTGCCAGCAGTTTGGCCCACAGGGACGAGCAGTACGTC. Protein: CASSLAHRDEQYV.

This clonotype was detected ten times or more. The genes are TRBV7-2 and TRBJ1-3; no firm D call. Between the trimmed V and J ends, which lost 5 bases and 2 bases, there was a span of 13 bases. The length of the CDR3 is 15 residues. Germline loops: CDR1 SGHTA, CDR2 FQGNSA. The CDR3 DNA reads as TGTGCCAGCAGCGAGGTGGGGAGCCCTGGAAACACCATATATTTT. It encodes CASSEVGSPGNTIYF.

This clonotype was seen many times. V gene TRBV4-1 combines with J gene TRBJ1-1; D unresolved. Germline-derived CDR1 and CDR2 are MGHRA and YSYEKL. The CDR3 has 14 amino acids. V gave up 3 bases and J gave up 6 bases, with 14 bases separating them. The CDR3 sequence is CASSHPDGVAEAFF. For the CDR3, the DNA is TGCGCCAGCAGCCACCCCGATGGAGTGGCTGAAGCTTTCTTT.